The 16 T cell receptor beta chains below come from one sample, sequenced in a study of cytomegalovirus exposure and HLA in healthy donors. Both 60 Vbeta primers and 13 Jbeta primers went into the PCR. Libraries were prepared by immunoSEQ multiplex PCR; TCRdb keeps only in-frame clonotypes and omits some of them. There are some 150,000 clones in the sample; 70% to 80% occur only once, and roughly 6.8% lies in the top ten. The specimen sequenced was PBMCs. The receptors were gathered from a man aged 50-60 years in good health and CMV-seropositive.

This sequence joins TRBV27 and TRBJ2-3, with 11 nucleotides matching TRBD2. The CDR3 spans 15 residues. From germline, CDR1 is MNHEY and CDR2 SMNVEV (reference sequence). Germline trimming cut 3 bases from V and 6 bases from J; bases unmatched to any gene: 5. CDR3 bases: TGTGCCAGCAGTTTCTCCCTAGCGGGAGGCGATACGCAGTATTTT. Translating gives CASSFSLAGGDTQYF.

This rearrangement joins TRBV6-5 to TRBJ2-3, with 10 bases lining up with TRBD2. The CDR3 covers 13 residues. CDR1 MNHEY and CDR2 SVGAGI come from the germline V gene. V trimming: 5 bases; J trimming: 9 bases; junction bases outside the gene matches: 5. The CDR3 loop is CASSLAGERTQYF. The CDR3 DNA follows: TGTGCCAGCAGTCTAGCGGGAGAGCGCACGCAGTATTTT.

The chain joins TRBV5-1 to TRBJ2-6; D not certain. This CDR3 is 15 amino acids long. The V gene's germline CDR1 is SGHRS and CDR2 YFSETQ. Trimming left V 6 bases short and J 1 base short, with 11 bases between. CDR3 in amino acids: CASTQSVSGANVLTF. CDR3 in DNA: TGCGCCAGCACCCAAAGCGTATCTGGGGCCAACGTCCTGACTTTC.

This clone was recorded a few times. V usage is TRBV13 and J usage is TRBJ2-7; D may be TRBD2 (6 bases). CDR1 PRHDT and CDR2 FYEKMQ come from the germline V gene (reference sequence). Deletions cut 7 bases from V and 4 bases from J, with 17 bases between. The CDR3 is made up of 14 amino acids. CDR3 sequence reads: CASIEAGRGYEQYF. CDR3 nucleotide sequence: TGTGCCAGCATCGAGGCGGGGAGAGGATACGAGCAGTACTTC. Based on the CDR3 plus reference TRBV13 and TRBJ2-7, the full variable domain is AAGVIQSPRHLIKEKRETATLKCYPIPRHDTVYWYQQGPGQDPQFLISFYEKMQSDKGSIPDRFSAQQFSDYHSELNMSSLELGDSALYFCASIEAGRGYEQYFGPGTRLTVT.

The chain carries TRBV5-1 and TRBJ2-7, with TRBD1 as a possible D gene (6 bases). The germline V and J ends were trimmed by 2 bases and 3 bases, with 9 bases remaining between them. The CDR3 contains 13 residues. Germline-derived CDR1 and CDR2 are SGHRS and YFSETQ. This CDR3 is CASSLQGIYEQYF. The CDR3 nucleotides are TGCGCCAGCAGCTTACAGGGTATCTACGAGCAGTACTTC.

The genes are TRBV19 and TRBJ1-6; 8 bases map to TRBD1. With V trimmed by 6 bases and J by 6 bases, 4 bases remained unmatched. The CDR3 length is 14 residues. Germline values: CDR1 LNHDA, CDR2 SQIVND (reference sequence). For the CDR3, the DNA is TGTGCCAGTAGAGGACAGGGAGCTAATTCACCCCTCCACTTT. It translates to CASRGQGANSPLHF.

The sample holds one count of this clone. This sequence joins TRBV19 and TRBJ1-1; possible D gene TRBD1, 5 bases. In germline, CDR1 is LNHDA, CDR2 SQIVND (reference sequence). This CDR3 is 15 amino acids long. Trimming removed 5 bases from V and 0 bases from J, with 13 bases in between. The CDR3 reads CASSSPGGMNTEAFF. The CDR3 DNA is TGTGCCAGTAGTTCGCCGGGGGGTATGAACACTGAAGCTTTCTTT.

V gene TRBV11-2 combines with J gene TRBJ2-1; no definite D call. The CDR3 is made up of 11 amino acids. CDR1 SGHAT and CDR2 FQNNGV come from the germline V gene. V dropped 2 bases and J dropped 13 bases, with 9 bases sitting between them. CDR3 amino acids: CASSLKTAQFF. CDR3 in DNA: TGTGCCAGCAGCTTAAAAACTGCACAGTTCTTC.

V usage is TRBV2 and J usage is TRBJ1-5, with D perhaps matching TRBD1 (5 bases). This CDR3 is built from 14 residues. Trimming cost V 3 bases and J 9 bases, with 15 bases left between them. Germline V gene sequence: CDR1 SNHLY, CDR2 FYNNEI. CDR3 loop: CASSDDGGKRPQHF. The CDR3, as DNA: TGTGCCAGCAGTGACGACGGGGGTAAAAGGCCCCAGCATTTT.

DNA for the CDR3: TGTGCCAGCAGCTTACCTAGACGGTTCGGCAATGAGCAGTTCTTC. Translating gives CASSLPRRFGNEQFF. This chain links TRBV7-9 with TRBJ2-1; D is uncertain. V lost 2 bases and J 6 bases, leaving 14 bases between the germline ends. The CDR3 is 15 amino acids. Looked up from germline, CDR1 is SEHNR and CDR2 is FQNEAQ (reference sequence).

The chain uses TRBV15 and TRBJ2-1; perhaps TRBD2 as D (6 bases). The CDR3 is 13 residues long. Germline V lookup: CDR1 LNHNV, CDR2 YYDKDF (reference sequence). Trimming removed 5 bases at V and 7 bases at J, with 12 bases between. Written as DNA, the CDR3 is TGTGCCACCAGCCTCCTTGGGGGGAATGAGCAGTTCTTC. Translated: CATSLLGGNEQFF.

The CDR3 DNA follows: TGCAGCGTTGAACAGGCTGACAGGGGGAAAAACATTCAGTACTTC. As protein: CSVEQADRGKNIQYF. The chain joins TRBV29-1 to TRBJ2-4; the match to TRBD1 covers 9 bases. This CDR3 region has 15 residues. J gave up 4 bases and V 2 bases, and 6 bases lay outside the gene matches. CDR1 is SQVTM and CDR2 is ANQGSEA in the germline V gene.

Note on this clone: Different DNA sequences within this sample yield the same CDR3. The CDR3 here is CASSLLSEQYF. The CDR3, as DNA: TGCGCCAGCAGCTTGCTTTCCGAGCAGTACTTC. The rearrangement links TRBV5-1 to TRBJ2-7; D gene ambiguous. The CDR3 extends over 11 amino acids. The germline V gene encodes CDR1 SGHRS and CDR2 YFSETQ. V shed 1 base and J shed 6 bases, with 5 bases lying between them.

V is TRBV11-2 and J is TRBJ1-1; D is uncertain. This CDR3 comprises 15 residues. The germline V gene has CDR1 SGHAT and CDR2 FQNNGV. Trimming pared 5 bases from V and 4 bases from J, leaving 17 bases between. The CDR3 sequence is CASSLGSGFGTEAFF. The CDR3 region has the DNA TGTGCCAGCAGCCTCGGATCGGGTTTCGGCACTGAAGCTTTCTTT.

This chain connects TRBV27 to TRBJ2-7; 11 bases are shared with TRBD2. CDR3 length: 14 residues. Trimming cost V 5 bases and J 3 bases; bases outside gene matches: 3. CDR1 and CDR2 from the germline V gene are MNHEY and SMNVEV (reference sequence). The CDR3 sequence is CASSLTSGIYEQYF. CDR3 nucleotides: TGTGCCAGCAGTCTGACTAGCGGGATCTACGAGCAGTACTTC.

The rearrangement links TRBV10-3 to TRBJ2-7; 10 nucleotides line up with TRBD1. V dropped 6 bases and J dropped 0; count of bases not matched to a gene: 5. The CDR3 length is 15 residues. Per the germline V gene, CDR1 is ENHRY and CDR2 is SYGVKD. The CDR3 is CAIRGTGESSYEQYF. The CDR3 DNA sequence: TGTGCCATCAGGGGGACAGGGGAGAGCTCCTACGAGCAGTACTTC.